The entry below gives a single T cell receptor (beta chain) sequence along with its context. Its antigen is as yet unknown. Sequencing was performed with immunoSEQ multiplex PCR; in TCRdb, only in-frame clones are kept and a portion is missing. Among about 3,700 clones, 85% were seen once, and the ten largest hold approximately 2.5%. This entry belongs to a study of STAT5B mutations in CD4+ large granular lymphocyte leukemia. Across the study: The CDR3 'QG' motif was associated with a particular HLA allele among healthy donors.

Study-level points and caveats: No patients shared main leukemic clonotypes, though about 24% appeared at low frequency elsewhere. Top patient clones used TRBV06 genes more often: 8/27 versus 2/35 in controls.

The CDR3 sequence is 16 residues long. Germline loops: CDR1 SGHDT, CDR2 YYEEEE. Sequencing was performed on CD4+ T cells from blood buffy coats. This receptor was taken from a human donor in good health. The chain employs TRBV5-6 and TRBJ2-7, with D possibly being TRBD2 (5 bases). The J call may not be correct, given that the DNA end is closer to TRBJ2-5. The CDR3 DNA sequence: TGTGCCAGCAGCCCCCTCCGAGGCGGGTCCATCGAGACCCAGTACTTC. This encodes CASSPLRGGSIETQYF.